These 8 T cell receptor beta chains came from one sample sequenced in a study of T cell repertoires in cytomegalovirus infection. One entry per CDR3 protein results from TCRdb running MiXCR on the reads. The table records about 57,000 distinct CDR3 sequences, around 20% of them present only once. Which antigens these TCRs recognize remains unknown. This specimen consisted of CD8+ T cells from cultured PBMCs, obtained from culture after CMV antigen stimulation. These TCRs come from a human donor in good health (CMV status not recorded). Some clones in this sample may be carry-over from other donors' samples.

The chain uses TRBV6-4 and TRBJ1-4; weak D call: TRBD1 (5 bases). The V end lost 7 bases, the J end lost 6 bases, and 15 bases lay between the germline ends. This CDR3 spans 14 amino acids. From germline, CDR1 is MRHNA and CDR2 SNTAGT. CDR3 amino acids: CASTGRGGDEKLFF. The CDR3 nucleotides are TGTGCCAGCACCGGGAGGGGTGGAGATGAAAAACTGTTTTTT.

This clonotype was detected a few times. The chain combines TRBV27 with TRBJ1-1; D gene uncertain. CDR1 MNHEY and CDR2 SMNVEV come from the germline V gene (reference sequence). The CDR3 is 13 amino acids. With 6 bases removed from V and 0 bases from J, the gap between germline ends came to 8 bases. The CDR3 nucleotides are TGTGCCAGCAGCCCCGGCCTGAACACTGAAGCTTTCTTT. Amino acid sequence: CASSPGLNTEAFF.

The chain joins TRBV4-1 to TRBJ1-1; tentatively, D is TRBD1 (5 bases). The V end lost 4 bases, the J end lost 0 bases, and 18 bases lay between the germline ends. This CDR3 region has 17 residues. Germline CDR1 and CDR2: MGHRA and YSYEKL. The CDR3 here is CASSLNLEQGVNTEAFF. The CDR3 coding sequence is TGCGCCAGCAGCCTCAACCTGGAGCAAGGGGTGAACACTGAAGCTTTCTTT.

The chain employs TRBV25-1 and TRBJ1-2; D unclear. Trimming shortened V by 5 bases and J by 2 bases, and 9 bases separated the two germline ends. The length of the CDR3 is 13 residues. CDR1 and CDR2 from the germline V gene are MGHDK and SYGVNS. CDR3 in DNA: TGTGCCAGCAGTCCGGGTCGGAACTATGGCTACACCTTC. Its protein product is CASSPGRNYGYTF.

This clonotype was found a few times. V and J are TRBV7-9 and TRBJ1-4; TRBD1 is a possible D gene (5 bases). The CDR3 runs 13 residues. The ends were cut back, 3 bases at V and 8 bases at J, with 10 bases in the middle. Germline V gene sequence: CDR1 SEHNR, CDR2 FQNEAQ (reference sequence). This CDR3 reads CASSFTQEEKLFF. As DNA, the CDR3 is TGTGCCAGCAGCTTTACACAGGAAGAAAAACTGTTTTTT. The complete variable domain, with remaining parts taken from reference TRBV7-9 and TRBJ1-4, reads DTGVSQNPRHKITKRGQNVTFRCDPISEHNRLYWYRQTLGQGPEFLTYFQNEAQLEKSRLLSDRFSAERPKGSFSTLEIQRTEQGDSAMYLCASSFTQEEKLFFGSGTQLSVL.

This clonotype came up a few times. The chain recombines TRBV7-2 with TRBJ1-5, with D tentatively TRBD1 (6 bases). The CDR3 loop spans 17 amino acids. Germline CDR1 is SGHTA and CDR2 is FQGNSA. Trimming removed 1 base at V and 6 bases at J, with 19 bases between. In nucleotides, the CDR3 is TGTGCCAGCAGCTTAGGAGGGGGGGTCCGGAGTCTTCAGCCCCAGCATTTT. Translation gives CASSLGGGVRSLQPQHF.

The rearrangement uses TRBV4-2 and TRBJ2-3; 7 bases match TRBD2. Per the germline V gene, CDR1 is LGHNA and CDR2 is YNFKEQ. Unmatched junction bases numbered 2, after V lost 1 base and J lost 4 bases. This CDR3 region has 14 residues. The CDR3 DNA follows: TGTGCCAGCAGCCAAGGACTAGCTTCAGATACGCAGTATTTT. Its protein product is CASSQGLASDTQYF.

This clonotype was counted ten times or more. The J gene is TRBJ1-5, the V gene TRBV5-4; D might be TRBD1 (6 bases). Trimming stripped 4 bases from V and 7 bases from J, with 18 bases between. The length of the CDR3 is 15 residues. The V gene's germline CDR1 is SGHNT and CDR2 YYREEE (reference sequence). The CDR3 region is CASSRGRGCRQPQHF. DNA for the CDR3: TGTGCCAGCAGCAGGGGCAGGGGTTGCCGGCAGCCCCAGCATTTT.